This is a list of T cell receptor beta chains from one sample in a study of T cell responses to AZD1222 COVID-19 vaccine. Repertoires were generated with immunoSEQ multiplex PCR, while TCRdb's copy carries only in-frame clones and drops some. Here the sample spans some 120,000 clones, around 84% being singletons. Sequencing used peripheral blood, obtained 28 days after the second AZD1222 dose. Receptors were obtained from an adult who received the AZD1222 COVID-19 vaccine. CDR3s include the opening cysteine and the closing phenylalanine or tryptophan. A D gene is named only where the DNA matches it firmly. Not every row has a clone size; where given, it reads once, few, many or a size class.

DNA: TGCGCCAGCAGTTCGACAGGGATGACCAATCAGCCCCAGCATTTT
CDR3: CASSSTGMTNQPQHF
J: TRBJ1-5
size: NA
V: TRBV10-2
D: TRBD1

DNA: TGTGCCAGCGCCGGGGCGGGTGGCATGAACACTGAAGCTTTCTTT
CDR3: CASAGAGGMNTEAFF
J: TRBJ1-1
size: NA
V: TRBV18
D: NA

DNA: TGTGCCAGCAGCTTACTAGACGGGAGCGGGGATGGCTACACCTTC
CDR3: CASSLLDGSGDGYTF
J: TRBJ1-2
size: NA
V: TRBV7-8
D: NA

DNA: TGTGCCAGCGAGGGGAATGGGGCAGATACGCAGTATTTT
CDR3: CASEGNGADTQYF
J: TRBJ2-3
size: NA
V: TRBV28
D: NA

DNA: TGTGCCAGCAGTCGGACGCCTGCGTATGGCTACACCTTC
CDR3: CASSRTPAYGYTF
J: TRBJ1-2
size: NA
V: TRBV6-5
D: NA

DNA: TGTGCCAGCAGCCTACTAGCGGCTGTCACAGATACGCAGTATTTT
CDR3: CASSLLAAVTDTQYF
J: TRBJ2-3
size: NA
V: TRBV2
D: TRBD2

DNA: TGTGCCAGCAGCTTTGGGCGGGGGGGAACAGATACGCAGTATTTT
CDR3: CASSFGRGGTDTQYF
J: TRBJ2-3
size: NA
V: TRBV7-2
D: TRBD2

DNA: TGCGCCAGCAGCTTGGTCCCGGTTTCTGGAAACACCATATATTTT
CDR3: CASSLVPVSGNTIYF
J: TRBJ1-3
size: NA
V: TRBV5-1
D: NA

DNA: TGTGCCAGCAGCCCAGGGGGGGGATCTGGAAACACCATATATTTT
CDR3: CASSPGGGSGNTIYF
J: TRBJ1-3
size: NA
V: TRBV3-1/TRBV3-2
D: TRBD1

DNA: TGTGCCAGCAGTCGTACCACGGGACAGGGGGCTTCTGGCTACACCTTC
CDR3: CASSRTTGQGASGYTF
J: TRBJ1-2
size: NA
V: TRBV28
D: TRBD1

DNA: TGTGCCAGCAGCTTGTGGGGCTACGAGCAGTACTTC
CDR3: CASSLWGYEQYF
J: TRBJ2-7
size: few
V: TRBV5-4
D: NA

DNA: TGTGCCAGCAGCCTACGGGGGCGAACTGAAGCTTTCTTT
CDR3: CASSLRGRTEAFF
J: TRBJ1-1
size: NA
V: TRBV3-1/TRBV3-2
D: NA

DNA: TGTGCCAGCAAGCGGGACAGCCGGTACAATGAGCAGTTCTTC
CDR3: CASKRDSRYNEQFF
J: TRBJ2-1
size: NA
V: TRBV6-5
D: NA

DNA: TGTGCCTGGAGTGTGACAGTGAACACTGAAGCTTTCTTT
CDR3: CAWSVTVNTEAFF
J: TRBJ1-1
size: NA
V: TRBV30
D: NA

DNA: TGTGCCAGCAGTTTAATGGAGAACACTGAAGCTTTCTTT
CDR3: CASSLMENTEAFF
J: TRBJ1-1
size: NA
V: TRBV12-3/TRBV12-4
D: NA

DNA: TGTGCCAGCAGCCCACCGCGGGGTAGCGGGGGTGGTATGGAGACCCAGTACTTC
CDR3: CASSPPRGSGGGMETQYF
J: TRBJ2-5
size: NA
V: TRBV9
D: TRBD2

DNA: TGCGCCAGCAGTTTTCCGGGTGAGGATACGCAGTATTTT
CDR3: CASSFPGEDTQYF
J: TRBJ2-3
size: NA
V: TRBV5-1
D: NA

DNA: TGTGCCAGCAGCTTATGGACTACCCCCCAGGAGACCCAGTACTTC
CDR3: CASSLWTTPQETQYF
J: TRBJ2-5
size: NA
V: TRBV7-2
D: NA

DNA: TGTGCCAGCAGCTCCCCCGACAGTTCCTACAATGAGCAGTTCTTC
CDR3: CASSSPDSSYNEQFF
J: TRBJ2-1
size: NA
V: TRBV7-6
D: NA

DNA: TGTGCCAGCAGCTTGGACGCCCGGACAGATACGCAGTATTTT
CDR3: CASSLDARTDTQYF
J: TRBJ2-3
size: NA
V: TRBV9
D: NA

DNA: TGCGCCAGCAGCTTTGGACAATACACTGAAGCTTTCTTT
CDR3: CASSFGQYTEAFF
J: TRBJ1-1
size: NA
V: TRBV5-1
D: NA

DNA: TGTGCCAGCAGTTTTAGAATTAGCTCCTACGAGCAGTACTTC
CDR3: CASSFRISSYEQYF
J: TRBJ2-7
size: NA
V: TRBV27
D: NA

DNA: TGTGCCAGCAGTACCCCCCGAGGGACAGGGGAGAACTACGAGCAGTACTTC
CDR3: CASSTPRGTGENYEQYF
J: TRBJ2-7
size: few
V: TRBV6-2/TRBV6-3
D: TRBD1

DNA: TGTGCCATCAGTGCCAGGGGGCGAAGTGAAAAACTGTTTTTT
CDR3: CAISARGRSEKLFF
J: TRBJ1-4
size: NA
V: TRBV10-3
D: TRBD1

DNA: TGCGCCAGCAGCCTTAGACAGGGAGACAATCAGCCCCAGCATTTT
CDR3: CASSLRQGDNQPQHF
J: TRBJ1-5
size: NA
V: TRBV4-1
D: TRBD1

DNA: TGTGCCAGTACCAATACTCTCGGGGGAATGAAAACTCAGGGCTACACCTTC
CDR3: CASTNTLGGMKTQGYTF
J: TRBJ1-2
size: NA
V: TRBV19
D: NA

DNA: TGTGCCAGCAGCCGGCAATCCCTGGGAGGCTACACCTTC
CDR3: CASSRQSLGGYTF
J: TRBJ1-2
size: NA
V: TRBV3-1/TRBV3-2
D: NA

DNA: TGTGCCAGCAGCAAAAACAGGGGGTACGAGCAGTACTTC
CDR3: CASSKNRGYEQYF
J: TRBJ2-7
size: NA
V: TRBV7-9
D: TRBD1

DNA: TGTGCCAGCAACCACCGGGACGGGGTGAATTCACCCCTCCACTTT
CDR3: CASNHRDGVNSPLHF
J: TRBJ1-6
size: NA
V: TRBV14
D: NA

DNA: TGTGCCAGCAGCCTCAGGACAGGCGAACATTACGAGCAGTACTTC
CDR3: CASSLRTGEHYEQYF
J: TRBJ2-7
size: few
V: TRBV7-6
D: TRBD1

DNA: TGTGCCCACGTGGGCGGCCATCGGCAGGATGGCTACACCTTC
CDR3: CAHVGGHRQDGYTF
J: TRBJ1-2
size: NA
V: TRBV19
D: NA

DNA: TGCGCCAGCAGCCTGGGAGTTACTTCCCAAGAGACCCAGTACTTC
CDR3: CASSLGVTSQETQYF
J: TRBJ2-5
size: NA
V: TRBV4-1
D: NA

DNA: TGCGCCAGCAGCTCTACTAGGACATCCCGTACCGGGGAGCTGTTTTTT
CDR3: CASSSTRTSRTGELFF
J: TRBJ2-2
size: NA
V: TRBV4-1
D: NA

DNA: TGTGCCAGCAGCCACCTCTATGGCTACACCTTC
CDR3: CASSHLYGYTF
J: TRBJ1-2
size: NA
V: TRBV5-4
D: NA

DNA: TGCGCCAGCAGCTCGTCCGGGGGGATTGCCCGTGGAGCTTTCTTT
CDR3: CASSSSGGIARGAFF
J: TRBJ1-1
size: few
V: TRBV4-1
D: NA

DNA: TGCAGCGTTGAAGATGGCAAAGCGGGGGCTCAAGAGACCCAGTACTTC
CDR3: CSVEDGKAGAQETQYF
J: TRBJ2-5
size: once
V: TRBV29-1
D: TRBD2